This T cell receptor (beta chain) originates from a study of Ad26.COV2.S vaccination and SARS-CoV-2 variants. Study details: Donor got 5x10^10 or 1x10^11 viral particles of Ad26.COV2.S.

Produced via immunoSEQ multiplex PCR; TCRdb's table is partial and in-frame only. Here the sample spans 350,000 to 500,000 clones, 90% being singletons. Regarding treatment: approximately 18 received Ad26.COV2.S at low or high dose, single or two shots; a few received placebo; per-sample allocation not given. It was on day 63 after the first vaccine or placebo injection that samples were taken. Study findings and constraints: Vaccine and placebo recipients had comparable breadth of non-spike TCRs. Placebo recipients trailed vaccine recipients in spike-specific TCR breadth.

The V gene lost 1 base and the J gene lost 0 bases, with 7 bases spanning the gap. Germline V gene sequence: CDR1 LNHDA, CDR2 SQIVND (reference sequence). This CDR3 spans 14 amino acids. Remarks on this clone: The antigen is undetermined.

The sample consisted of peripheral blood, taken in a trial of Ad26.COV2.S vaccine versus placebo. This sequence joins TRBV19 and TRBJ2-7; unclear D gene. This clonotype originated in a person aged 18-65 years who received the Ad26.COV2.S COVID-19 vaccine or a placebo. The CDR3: CASSIGQSSYEQYF. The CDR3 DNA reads TGTGCCAGTAGTATAGGGCAGAGCTCCTACGAGCAGTACTTC.